This T cell receptor beta chain is drawn from a study of cytomegalovirus exposure and HLA in healthy donors. Whole-study results and caveats: The authors later found TCR association rates varying by HLA locus, with DRB1 most and HLA-C fewest. A later analysis found common viral pathogens apparently linked to several of the most significant clusters.

In the case of this clone: Its antigen is unidentified.

The CDR3 sequence is 15 residues long. Germline lookup yields CDR1 SGHRS and CDR2 YFSETQ. J was trimmed by 2 bases and V by 2 bases; bases with no gene match: 4. PCR involved 60 Vbeta and 13 Jbeta primers. Clones were sequenced by immunoSEQ multiplex PCR, and TCRdb holds only the in-frame ones, with some missing. The profile covers 110,000 or so clones, with over 65% appearing a single time and roughly 2.5% taken by the ten largest. This chain uses TRBV5-1 with TRBJ2-5, with 9 bases lining up with TRBD2. The sequenced sample consisted of PBMCs. The sequence was collected from a female donor in good health and CMV-seronegative. The CDR3 loop reads CASSFVSGGQETQYF. In DNA form, the CDR3 reads TGCGCCAGCAGCTTCGTTAGCGGGGGACAAGAGACCCAGTACTTC.